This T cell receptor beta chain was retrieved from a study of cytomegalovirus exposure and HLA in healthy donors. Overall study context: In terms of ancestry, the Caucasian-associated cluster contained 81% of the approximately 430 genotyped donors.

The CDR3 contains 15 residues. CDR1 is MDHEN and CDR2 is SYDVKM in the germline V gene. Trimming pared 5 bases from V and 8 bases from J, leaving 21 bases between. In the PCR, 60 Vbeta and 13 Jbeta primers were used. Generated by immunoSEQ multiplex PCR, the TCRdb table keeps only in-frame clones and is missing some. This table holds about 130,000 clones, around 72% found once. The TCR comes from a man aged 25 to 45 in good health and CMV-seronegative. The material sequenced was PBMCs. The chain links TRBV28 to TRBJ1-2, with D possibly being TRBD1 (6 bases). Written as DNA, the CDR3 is TGTGCCAGCAGTCCCCTTACCCGGGGGGCGGGCGGCTACACCTTC. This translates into CASSPLTRGAGGYTF.